This T cell receptor beta chain originates from a study of T cells in Graves' hyperthyroidism and ophthalmopathy. Study-level results: Blood shared most expanded thyroid clonotypes above 0.001.

RNA transcripts gave rise to amplified TCR beta CDR3 regions. The TCR CDR3 first-round RT-PCR relied on the HTBI primer set. TCRdb re-analysed the multiplex PCR reads in MiXCR, keeping a single row per CDR3 protein. The sample contains 400,000 to 500,000 distinct CDR3 sequences, 13% to 15% of which appear only once. CDR1 and CDR2 from the germline V gene are SQVTM and ANQGSEA. V dropped 3 bases and J dropped 7 bases, with 22 bases sitting between them. There are 16 residues in the CDR3. The authors deemed Graves' hyperthyroidism stable absent ophthalmopathy progression within 18 months. Diagnoses rested on clinical symptoms, serum thyroxine and TRAb, thyroid ultrasound and orbital computed tomography. This clonotype was seen a few times. The antigen is undetermined.

This receptor was obtained from a woman between 18 and 29 years old with Graves' hyperthyroidism. This chain joins TRBV29-1 and TRBJ2-1; D assignment may be TRBD1 or TRBD2 (5 bases each). Material: blood. Here the CDR3 DNA reads TGCAGCGTTGATGCGCCTAGGTGGGGGATCGAGAATGAGCAGTTCTTC. Its protein product is CSVDAPRWGIENEQFF.